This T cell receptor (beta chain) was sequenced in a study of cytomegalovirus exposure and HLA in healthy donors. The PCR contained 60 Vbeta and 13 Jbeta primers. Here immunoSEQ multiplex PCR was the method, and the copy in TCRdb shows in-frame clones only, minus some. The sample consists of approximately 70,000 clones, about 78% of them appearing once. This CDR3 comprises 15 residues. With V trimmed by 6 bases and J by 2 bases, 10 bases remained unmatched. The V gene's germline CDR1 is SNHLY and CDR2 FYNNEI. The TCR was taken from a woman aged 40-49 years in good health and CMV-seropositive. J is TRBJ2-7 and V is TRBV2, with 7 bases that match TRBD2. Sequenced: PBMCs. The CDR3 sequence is CASSPLGSGTYEQYF. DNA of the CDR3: TGTGCCAGCAGCCCGCTTGGGAGCGGGACCTACGAGCAGTACTTC.